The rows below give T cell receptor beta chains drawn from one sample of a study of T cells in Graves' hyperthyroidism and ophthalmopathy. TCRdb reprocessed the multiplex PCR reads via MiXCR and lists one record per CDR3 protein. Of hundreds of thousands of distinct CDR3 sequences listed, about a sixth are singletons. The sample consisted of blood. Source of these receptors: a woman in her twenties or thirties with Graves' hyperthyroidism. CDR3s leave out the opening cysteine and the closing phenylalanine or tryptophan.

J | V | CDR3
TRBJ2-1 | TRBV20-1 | SARYRDSVGPRYNEQF
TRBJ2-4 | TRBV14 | ASSPGPRNIQY
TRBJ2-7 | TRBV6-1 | ASSPGLREQY
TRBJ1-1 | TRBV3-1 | GSSLGRAHTEAF
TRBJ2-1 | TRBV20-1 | SARAAGVYNEQF
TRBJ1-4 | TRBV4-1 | ASSQAQGVSSEKLF
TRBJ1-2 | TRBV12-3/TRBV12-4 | ASGNPGGYGYT
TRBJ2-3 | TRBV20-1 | SAREPYGTQY
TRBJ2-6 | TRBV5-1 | ASSFQASSGANVLT
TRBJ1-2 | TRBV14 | ASSRLTGTGYT
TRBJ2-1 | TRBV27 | ASSSQTYTSGSYNEQF
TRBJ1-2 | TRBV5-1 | ASSSSQGRDGYT
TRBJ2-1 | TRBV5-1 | ASSLGGGLAANNEQF
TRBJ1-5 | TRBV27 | ASSLPRGQLSNQPQH
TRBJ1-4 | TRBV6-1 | ASSEWRGANEKLF
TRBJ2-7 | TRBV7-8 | ASSLGGTLSFYYEQY
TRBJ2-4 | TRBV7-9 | ASSLSLLQNIQY
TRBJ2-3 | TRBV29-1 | SVTSGGRSVDTQY
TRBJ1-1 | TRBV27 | ASSLVKNTEAF
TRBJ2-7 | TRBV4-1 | ASSQTENGYEQY
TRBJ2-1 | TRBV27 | ASSFRGRDSPYNELF
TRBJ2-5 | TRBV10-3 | AISETSPAWEETQY